This TCR beta chain originates from a study of vaccination effects on CD4 cells after COVID-19. Study-level findings and limits: Healthy vaccinees had only 1 of 255 vaccine-induced clones cross-react with common cold coronaviruses. Early timepoints after infection were absent, and convalescent patients were few in the study.

Concerning this clone itself: Its target is not known.

Clones were read by immunoSEQ multiplex PCR, and TCRdb kept only the in-frame ones, dropping some. This sample has roughly 41,000 clones, with 70% to 85% found just once. CD4+ T cells specific for antigen were expanded with viral peptide pools by the ViraFEST assay before sequencing. CD4+ T cells were isolated after 10 days of culture. The vaccine recipients had no prior SARS-CoV-2 infection, with negative nucleocapsid antibodies. With V trimmed by 1 base and J by 2 bases, 1 base remained unmatched. The germline gives CDR1 LNHDA, CDR2 SQIVND (reference sequence). This CDR3 has 14 residues. Specimen: CD4+ T cells from PBMCs cultured with HCoV-NL63 spike peptides, collected before COVID-19 vaccination. This sequence was found in a human donor who received a COVID-19 vaccine. This chain connects TRBV19 to TRBJ1-1; 7 nucleotides match TRBD1. CDR3 coding DNA: TGTGCCAGTAGTATAGGAGGGGGCAACACTGAAGCTTTCTTT. Translation gives CASSIGGGNTEAFF.